The entry below describes one T cell receptor beta chain. Its antigen is unidentified. Autoimmunity was present in every CD3G-deficient patient, worse in two. The data derive from a study of regulatory T cells. Study-wide results and caveats: In CD3G-deficient patients, conventional CD4+ T cells were enriched for hydrophobic CDR3 residues at positions 6 and 7.

V lost 6 bases, J lost 1 base, and 8 bases lay in between. The CDR3 is 13 residues long. Per the germline V gene, CDR1 is MNHEY and CDR2 is SMNVEV (reference sequence). The PCR used 52 TRBV and 13 TRBJ primers. Profiling relied on immunoSEQ multiplex PCR, and the TCRdb table lists in-frame clones only, not all of them. The repertoire holds more than 25,000 clones, with 85% to 95% as singletons. The genes are TRBV27 and TRBJ2-3; a possible D gene is TRBD1 (6 bases). The specimen sequenced was conventional CD4+ T cells sorted from blood. This receptor was obtained from a young adult with CD3G deficiency. The CDR3 loop reads CASRRQGTDTQYF. CDR3 coding DNA: TGTGCCAGCAGGCGACAGGGCACAGATACGCAGTATTTT.